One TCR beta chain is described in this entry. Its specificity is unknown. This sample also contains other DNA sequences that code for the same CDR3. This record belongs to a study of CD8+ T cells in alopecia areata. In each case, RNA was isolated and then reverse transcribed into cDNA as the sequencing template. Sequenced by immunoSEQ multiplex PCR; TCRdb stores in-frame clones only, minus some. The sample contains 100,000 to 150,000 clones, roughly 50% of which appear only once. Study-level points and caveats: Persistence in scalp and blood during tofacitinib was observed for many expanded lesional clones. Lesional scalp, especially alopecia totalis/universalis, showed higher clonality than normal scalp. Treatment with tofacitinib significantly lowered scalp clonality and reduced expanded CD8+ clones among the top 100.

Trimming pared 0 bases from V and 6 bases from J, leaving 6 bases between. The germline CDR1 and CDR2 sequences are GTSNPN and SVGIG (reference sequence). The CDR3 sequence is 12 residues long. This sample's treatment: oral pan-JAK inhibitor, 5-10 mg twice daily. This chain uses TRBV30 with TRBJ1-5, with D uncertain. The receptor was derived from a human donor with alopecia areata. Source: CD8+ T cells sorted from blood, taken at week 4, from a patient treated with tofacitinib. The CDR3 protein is CAWSVPGQPQHF. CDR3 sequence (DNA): TGTGCCTGGAGTGTACCGGGTCAGCCCCAGCATTTT.